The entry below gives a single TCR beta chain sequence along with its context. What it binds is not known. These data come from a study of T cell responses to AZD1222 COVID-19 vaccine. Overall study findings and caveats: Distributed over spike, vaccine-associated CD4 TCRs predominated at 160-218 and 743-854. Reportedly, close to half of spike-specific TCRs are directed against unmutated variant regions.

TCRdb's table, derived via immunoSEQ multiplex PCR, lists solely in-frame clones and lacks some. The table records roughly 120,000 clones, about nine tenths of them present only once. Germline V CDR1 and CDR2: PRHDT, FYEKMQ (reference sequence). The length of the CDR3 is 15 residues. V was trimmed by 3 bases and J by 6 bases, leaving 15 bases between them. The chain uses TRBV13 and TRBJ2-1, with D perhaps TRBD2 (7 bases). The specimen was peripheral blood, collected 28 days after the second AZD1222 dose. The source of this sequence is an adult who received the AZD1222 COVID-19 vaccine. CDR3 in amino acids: CASSFRWGGRNEQFF. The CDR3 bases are TGTGCCAGCAGCTTTCGGTGGGGGGGCCGCAATGAGCAGTTCTTC.